This T cell receptor beta chain was retrieved from a study of cytomegalovirus exposure and HLA in healthy donors. General study results and limits: Reportedly, cytomegalovirus status was diagnosed with high sensitivity and specificity. In vitro testing confirmed a few CMV-associated chains as specific for CMV antigens.

As concerns this clone: The antigen remains undetermined.

Profiled with immunoSEQ multiplex PCR; TCRdb holds only in-frame clones, not every one. Of over 150,000 clones in the sample, roughly nine tenths were seen once. Separation from the roughly 700-subject first cohort characterized the approximately 130-subject validation cohort, to which the donors belonged. The sequenced sample was PBMCs. The TCR originated in a woman between 18 and 29 years old in good health and CMV-seropositive.

The DNA of the CDR3 is TGTGCCAGCAGCCAAGATATCCGACTAGCGGGAGGGCCATACGAGCAGTACTTC. Translated: CASSQDIRLAGGPYEQYF. The rearrangement links TRBV14 to TRBJ2-7, with 14 bases aligning to TRBD2. V trimming: 0 bases; J trimming: 4 bases; junction bases outside the gene matches: 8. Germline V gene data show CDR1 as SGHDN and CDR2 as FVKESK. This CDR3 has 18 residues.